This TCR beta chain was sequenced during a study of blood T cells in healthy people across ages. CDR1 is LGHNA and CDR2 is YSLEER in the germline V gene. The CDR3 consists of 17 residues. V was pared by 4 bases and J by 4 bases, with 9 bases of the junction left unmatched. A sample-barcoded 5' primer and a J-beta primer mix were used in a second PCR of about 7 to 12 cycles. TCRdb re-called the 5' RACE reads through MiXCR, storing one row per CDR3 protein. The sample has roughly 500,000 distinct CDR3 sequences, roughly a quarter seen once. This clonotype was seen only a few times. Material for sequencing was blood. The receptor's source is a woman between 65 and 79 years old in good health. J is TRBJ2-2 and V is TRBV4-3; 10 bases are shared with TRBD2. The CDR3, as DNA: TGCGCCAGCAGCCGGCAGGGACTAGCGAAACTCACCGGGGAGCTGTTTTTT. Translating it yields CASSRQGLAKLTGELFF.